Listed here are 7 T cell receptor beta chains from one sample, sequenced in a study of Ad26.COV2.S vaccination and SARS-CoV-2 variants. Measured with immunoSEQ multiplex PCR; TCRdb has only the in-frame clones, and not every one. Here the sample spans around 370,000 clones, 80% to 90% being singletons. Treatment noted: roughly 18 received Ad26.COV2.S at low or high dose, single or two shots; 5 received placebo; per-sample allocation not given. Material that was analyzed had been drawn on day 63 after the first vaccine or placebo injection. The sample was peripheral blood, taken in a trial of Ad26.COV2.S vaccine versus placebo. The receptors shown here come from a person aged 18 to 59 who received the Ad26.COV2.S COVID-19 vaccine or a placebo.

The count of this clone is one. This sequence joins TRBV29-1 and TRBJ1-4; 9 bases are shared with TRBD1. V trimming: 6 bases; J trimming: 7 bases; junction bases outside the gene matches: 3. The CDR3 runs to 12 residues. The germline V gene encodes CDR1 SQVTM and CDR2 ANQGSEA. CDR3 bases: TGCAGCGTCGGACAGGGGAGTGAAAAACTGTTTTTT. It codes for CSVGQGSEKLFF.

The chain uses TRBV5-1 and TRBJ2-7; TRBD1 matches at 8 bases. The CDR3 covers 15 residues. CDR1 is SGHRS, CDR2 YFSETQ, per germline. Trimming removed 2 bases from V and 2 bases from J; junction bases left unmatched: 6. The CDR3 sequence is CASSLLTGATYEQYF. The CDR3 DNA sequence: TGCGCCAGCAGCTTATTGACAGGGGCGACCTACGAGCAGTACTTC.

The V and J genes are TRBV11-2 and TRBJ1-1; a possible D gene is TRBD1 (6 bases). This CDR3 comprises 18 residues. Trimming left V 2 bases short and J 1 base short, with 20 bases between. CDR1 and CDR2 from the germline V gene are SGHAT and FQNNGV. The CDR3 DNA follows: TGTGCCAGCAGCTTAAGGAAGGTGGAGGGGGATGCGAACACTGAAGCTTTCTTT. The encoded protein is CASSLRKVEGDANTEAFF.

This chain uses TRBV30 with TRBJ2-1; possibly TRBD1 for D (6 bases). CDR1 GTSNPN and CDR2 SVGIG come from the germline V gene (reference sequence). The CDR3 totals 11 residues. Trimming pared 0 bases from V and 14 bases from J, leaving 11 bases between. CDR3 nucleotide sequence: TGTGCCTGGAGTGTACCCCCAGGGGAGTTCTTC. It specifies CAWSVPPGEFF.

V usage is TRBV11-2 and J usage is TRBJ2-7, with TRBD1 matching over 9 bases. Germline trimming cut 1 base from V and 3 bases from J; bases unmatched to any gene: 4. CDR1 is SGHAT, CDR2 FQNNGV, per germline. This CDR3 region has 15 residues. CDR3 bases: TGTGCCAGCAGCTTAGGGACAGGGGCCAGCTACGAGCAGTACTTC. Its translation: CASSLGTGASYEQYF.

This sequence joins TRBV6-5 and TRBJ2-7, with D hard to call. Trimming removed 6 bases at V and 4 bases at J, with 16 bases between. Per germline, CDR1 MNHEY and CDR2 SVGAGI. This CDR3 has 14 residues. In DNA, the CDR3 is TGTGCCAGCAGCCAAGGCCCCGGGTCTTACGAGCAGTACTTC. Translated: CASSQGPGSYEQYF.

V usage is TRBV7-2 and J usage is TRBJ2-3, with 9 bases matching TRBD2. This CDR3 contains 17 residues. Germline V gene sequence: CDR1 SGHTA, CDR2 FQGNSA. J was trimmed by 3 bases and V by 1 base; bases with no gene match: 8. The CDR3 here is CASSLGIGGGATDTQYF. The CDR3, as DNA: TGTGCCAGCAGCTTAGGCATTGGCGGGGGGGCTACAGATACGCAGTATTTT.